Listed below are T cell receptor beta chains from one sample, sequenced in a study of cytomegalovirus exposure and HLA in healthy donors. The assay was immunoSEQ multiplex PCR, and TCRdb's table has in-frame clones only and misses some. In the table there are some 200,000 clones, around three quarters of which are singletons. Source material: PBMCs. The receptors derive from a woman between 25 and 40 years old in good health and CMV-seropositive. Both conserved end residues are part of each CDR3. D genes are given only for firm matches. Clone size is not always given. Where it is, it says once, few, many or a class for expanded clones.

clone_size | j_call | v_call | d_call | cdr3_nt | cdr3_aa
NA | TRBJ2-1 | TRBV5-1 | NA | TGCGCCAGCAGCTTGGCACTAGGCGACAATGAGCAGTTCTTC | CASSLALGDNEQFF
NA | TRBJ2-7 | TRBV5-1 | NA | TGCGCCAGCAGCAATGCAGGTTCTGCCTACGAGCAGTACTTC | CASSNAGSAYEQYF
few | TRBJ1-5 | TRBV5-1 | NA | TGCGCCAGCATGGGCGGTGACTATAGCAATCAGCCCCAGCATTTT | CASMGGDYSNQPQHF
NA | TRBJ1-3 | TRBV30 | NA | TGTGCCTGGAGTTTGGGCGTGCACTCTGGAAACACCATATATTTT | CAWSLGVHSGNTIYF
NA | TRBJ2-3 | TRBV29-1 | TRBD2 | TGCAGCGTTGCCGGCTTAAAGCGGGATTACACAGATACGCAGTATTTT | CSVAGLKRDYTDTQYF
NA | TRBJ2-1 | TRBV5-1 | NA | TGCGCCAGCAGCTCTTACAATGAGCAGTTCTTC | CASSSYNEQFF
NA | TRBJ2-7 | TRBV6-6 | NA | TGTGCCCCCTCCCAGGAGAGGGCCAAGTGTAACGAGCAGTACTTC | CAPSQERAKCNEQYF
NA | TRBJ2-7 | TRBV5-6 | NA | TGTGCCAGCAGCCTACCGACGGGTCAGCAGTACTTC | CASSLPTGQQYF
NA | TRBJ2-2 | TRBV5-1 | NA | TGCGCCAGCAGTCGCTCAGTTCTCTCCAACACCGGGGAGCTGTTTTTT | CASSRSVLSNTGELFF
NA | TRBJ1-1 | TRBV18 | NA | TGTGCCAGCTCACCACTCCCAGAGAACACTGAAGCTTTCTTT | CASSPLPENTEAFF
NA | TRBJ2-2 | TRBV6-5 | TRBD2 | TGTGCCAGCAGGCTAGCGGGAGGGCCAACCGGGGAGCTGTTTTTT | CASRLAGGPTGELFF
NA | TRBJ2-3 | TRBV29-1 | TRBD2 | TGCAGCGTTGAGTCGACTAGCGGGGGGGTAGATGATACGCAGTATTTT | CSVESTSGGVDDTQYF
few | TRBJ1-1 | TRBV19 | NA | TGTGCCAGTAGTTCCGCCGGGGGGGCTGAAGCTTTCTTT | CASSSAGGAEAFF
few | TRBJ1-1 | TRBV6-1 | NA | TGTGCCAGCATAGGCAGGCTGAACACTGAAGCTTTCTTT | CASIGRLNTEAFF
NA | TRBJ2-7 | TRBV28 | NA | TGTGCCAGCACTCCTAGACAGTCTTTCTACGAGCAGTACTTC | CASTPRQSFYEQYF
once | TRBJ1-4 | TRBV7-2 | NA | TGTGCCAGCAGCCCCTCCGGGGGGGCACTGCGAAAACTGTTTTTT | CASSPSGGALRKLFF
NA | TRBJ1-1 | TRBV25-1 | NA | TGTGCCAGCAAGCAGGGGAACACTGAAGCTTTCTTT | CASKQGNTEAFF
NA | TRBJ2-3 | TRBV9 | NA | TGTGCCAGCAGCGCCCGATTAGTCAGCACAGATACGCAGTATTTT | CASSARLVSTDTQYF
once | TRBJ1-5 | TRBV7-2 | NA | TGTGCCAGCAGCCTTTCGCACGGGGAGGGTCAGCCCCAGCATTTT | CASSLSHGEGQPQHF
few | TRBJ2-5 | TRBV2 | NA | TGTGCCAGCCTGGCAGAGACGGGGGAGACCCAGTACTTC | CASLAETGETQYF
once | TRBJ2-2 | TRBV5-4 | NA | TGTGCCAGCAGCCCTCAGACTACATCGGGCGGGGAGCTGTTTTTT | CASSPQTTSGGELFF
NA | TRBJ1-1 | TRBV7-9 | NA | TGTTCCAGCAGCCCCCACAGGGACCCTGAAGCTTTCTTT | CSSSPHRDPEAFF
NA | TRBJ1-3 | TRBV18 | TRBD1 | TGTGCCAGCTCACTGGGACAGGGGGCTTCTGGAAACACCATATATTTT | CASSLGQGASGNTIYF
NA | TRBJ1-2 | TRBV30 | NA | TGTGCCTGGAGCCCCGGACAGTCTAACTATGGCTACACCTTC | CAWSPGQSNYGYTF
NA | TRBJ1-2 | TRBV9 | TRBD1 | TGTGCCAGCAGCGCTGCGGGACAGGGGGCGGGGGGCTACACCTTC | CASSAAGQGAGGYTF
NA | TRBJ2-1 | TRBV15 | TRBD2 | TGTGCCACCAGCCACCTCCTAGCGGGTCTCTACAATGAGCAGTTCTTC | CATSHLLAGLYNEQFF
NA | TRBJ2-2 | TRBV18 | TRBD1 | TGTGCCAGCTCACCCGGGACAGCCCCAGGCGGGGAGCTGTTTTTT | CASSPGTAPGGELFF
NA | TRBJ2-7 | TRBV29-1 | NA | TGCAGCGCCGGGGACACCTACTACGAGCAGTACTTC | CSAGDTYYEQYF
NA | TRBJ1-4 | TRBV9 | NA | TGTGCCAGCAGCGCCGGGGGGGCAGGTAATGAAAAACTGTTTTTT | CASSAGGAGNEKLFF
NA | TRBJ2-7 | TRBV5-6 | TRBD1 | TGTGCCAGCAGCTGGGACAGGACCTACGAGCAGTACTTC | CASSWDRTYEQYF
NA | TRBJ1-1 | TRBV2 | NA | TGTGCCAGCAGTATTACAGGGTGGAGTACTGAAGCTTTCTTT | CASSITGWSTEAFF
NA | TRBJ2-2 | TRBV14 | NA | TGTGCCAGCAGCCAAGTCCCCCTACAGGGAATAAGGGACACCGGGGAGCTGTTTTTT | CASSQVPLQGIRDTGELFF
NA | TRBJ1-2 | TRBV28 | TRBD1 | TGTGCCAGCAGTTTAGGTACAGGGGGAGGTAACTATGGCTACACCTTC | CASSLGTGGGNYGYTF
NA | TRBJ1-1 | TRBV7-2 | NA | TGTGCCAGCAGCTTAGCTCCGGGAGGTGGCACTGAAGCTTTCTTT | CASSLAPGGGTEAFF
once | TRBJ2-5 | TRBV30 | NA | TGTGCCTGGAGTTTCGGAGGGTACGAGACCCAGTACTTC | CAWSFGGYETQYF
few | TRBJ2-2 | TRBV30 | TRBD1 | TGTGCCTGGACGAGAGATAGGACAGGGAACACCGGGGAGCTGTTTTTT | CAWTRDRTGNTGELFF
NA | TRBJ1-2 | TRBV29-1 | NA | TGCAGCGCCTACGACCCCGGGAGAGGCTACACCTTC | CSAYDPGRGYTF
NA | TRBJ1-1 | TRBV27 | NA | TGTGCCAGCAGTTTAAGTATCCCCCCGATACAGGGTGGGGGCACTGAAGCTTTCTTT | CASSLSIPPIQGGGTEAFF
NA | TRBJ2-7 | TRBV27 | NA | TGTGCCAGCAGGGGGGGCGGGGGAATCTCCTACGAGCAGTACTTC | CASRGGGGISYEQYF
NA | TRBJ2-3 | TRBV19 | TRBD2 | TGTGCCAGTAGTGCACTAGCGGGTCCGCAGTATTTT | CASSALAGPQYF
medium-sized | TRBJ1-3 | TRBV4-3 | NA | TGCGCCAGCAGCCAAGTCGGCGGGGCTGGAAACACCATATATTTT | CASSQVGGAGNTIYF
NA | TRBJ2-1 | TRBV9 | NA | TGTGCCAGCAGCGTACCCCAGGGGGGAGTCCTGAGCTCCTACAATGAGCAGTTCTTC | CASSVPQGGVLSSYNEQFF
NA | TRBJ1-5 | TRBV21-1 | NA | TGTGCCAGCAGCAAAGGTAGCCCAAAACCCACAGGGGTTAGGAATCAGCCCCAGCATTTT | CASSKGSPKPTGVRNQPQHF
few | TRBJ1-5 | TRBV2 | NA | TGTGCCCTAGGCAGGGTGAGTCAGCCCCAGCATTTT | CALGRVSQPQHF
once | TRBJ2-7 | TRBV9 | NA | TGTGCCAGCAGCGTCTTGGCGGACAGTCTTCTCTCCTACGAGCAGTACTTC | CASSVLADSLLSYEQYF
NA | TRBJ1-5 | TRBV2 | TRBD1 | TGTGCCAGCAGGGGGGACAGTAGATCGGCTCAGCCCCAGCATTTT | CASRGDSRSAQPQHF
once | TRBJ2-1 | TRBV4-2 | TRBD2 | TGTGCCAGCAGCCAGTTCCTCGGGACTAGCGGGAGTCCTAGTGAGCAGTTCTTC | CASSQFLGTSGSPSEQFF
few | TRBJ2-3 | TRBV7-2 | TRBD2 | TGTGCCAGCAGTAAAGCGGGGCTGGGACTCCAGCGACGAACGGATACGCAGTATTTT | CASSKAGLGLQRRTDTQYF
NA | TRBJ2-7 | TRBV10-1 | NA | TGCGCCAGCAGCCAGGGGTACGAGCAGTACTTC | CASSQGYEQYF
NA | TRBJ2-3 | TRBV5-4 | NA | TGTGCCAGCAGCTTGACAGGGCCAGATACGCAGTATTTT | CASSLTGPDTQYF
NA | TRBJ2-1 | TRBV5-1 | TRBD1 | TGCGCCAGCAGCTTGGTGGGACAGGGAGTGGATGAGCAGTTCTTC | CASSLVGQGVDEQFF
NA | TRBJ2-3 | TRBV7-9 | TRBD2 | TGTGCCAGCAACTCCCCTCGGGAGGCCGAGTTTCCAACAGATACGCAGTATTTT | CASNSPREAEFPTDTQYF
NA | TRBJ1-5 | TRBV30 | TRBD1 | TGTGCCTGGAGTGTAGGTCTGGGACAGGGTAGCCCCCAGCATTTT | CAWSVGLGQGSPQHF
NA | TRBJ1-1 | TRBV29-1 | TRBD1 | TGCAGCGTTGGTTGGGACAGGAGGAACACTGAAGCTTTCTTT | CSVGWDRRNTEAFF
NA | TRBJ2-5 | TRBV29-1 | TRBD1 | TGCAGCGTTTCGGGACAGGGGATTGGTGATGAGACCCAGTACTTC | CSVSGQGIGDETQYF
few | TRBJ1-2 | TRBV2 | NA | TGTGCCAGCAGTGAGGGGGGTATAACTGATGGCTACACCTTC | CASSEGGITDGYTF
few | TRBJ2-7 | TRBV6-5 | NA | TGTGCCACCACACGGGGTAGTAGTGGCTACGAGCAGTACTTC | CATTRGSSGYEQYF